These T cell receptor beta chains were read from a single sample in a study of neurological immune-mediated disorders. TCRdb used MiXCR to reprocess the 5' RACE reads, holding one entry per CDR3 protein. The table shows fewer than 45,000 distinct CDR3 sequences, with around 6% occurring only once. The sample comprised CD4+ T cells from blood. Source of these receptors: a woman aged 40 to 49 in good health. Each CDR3 is given with its conserved first and last residue. D genes are given only for firm matches. Clone sizes are given selectively: once, few, many, or a class where the clone is expanded.

TGCAGTGCTAGAGGGGACAGATCAAGACCAACCGGGGAGCTGTTTTTT	CSARGDRSRPTGELFF	TRBJ2-2	TRBV20-1	16	many	TRBD1
TGCAGCGTTGTGTGGGCTGAAGCTTTCTTT	CSVVWAEAFF	TRBJ1-1	TRBV29-1	10	many	-
TGTGCCAGCAGTTTAAGAGGGACTGAAGCTTTCTTT	CASSLRGTEAFF	TRBJ1-1	TRBV12-3/TRBV12-4	12	many	-
TGCAGTGCTAGAGTTCGGGAGTTCGGGGAGCAGTACTTC	CSARVREFGEQYF	TRBJ2-7	TRBV20-1	13	many	-
TGTGCCAGCAGCCAATTTACCGGGACACAGTCCTACGAGCAGTACTTC	CASSQFTGTQSYEQYF	TRBJ2-7	TRBV4-2	16	many	-
TGTGCCAGCAGCACAGTAGCGGGAGCCTCCTACAATGAGCAGTTCTTC	CASSTVAGASYNEQFF	TRBJ2-1	TRBV7-3	16	many	TRBD2
TGTGCCAGCAGCGTAGACGGGTCCTACGAGCAGTACTTC	CASSVDGSYEQYF	TRBJ2-7	TRBV9	13	many	-
TGCAGCGCCCGCGTGAGGGCCGGGATCTACGAGCAGTACTTC	CSARVRAGIYEQYF	TRBJ2-7	TRBV29-1	14	many	-
TGTGCCAGAAGTTACTACTTACGGAACGAGCAGTACTTC	CARSYYLRNEQYF	TRBJ2-7	TRBV6-5	13	-	-
TGTGCCAGCGGGAACAATGAGCAGTTCTTC	CASGNNEQFF	TRBJ2-1	TRBV6-2/TRBV6-3	10	many	-
TGTGCCAGCAGCACAAGACAGGGGGCCGGGGAGCTGTTTTTT	CASSTRQGAGELFF	TRBJ2-2	TRBV7-8	14	many	TRBD1
TGTGCCAGCAGTTTTGGCGGGCCTTCAACTAATGAAAAACTGTTTTTT	CASSFGGPSTNEKLFF	TRBJ1-4	TRBV12-3/TRBV12-4	16	many	-
TGCAGTGCTAGACCACACAGGGCCTCTGGAAACACCATATATTTT	CSARPHRASGNTIYF	TRBJ1-3	TRBV20-1	15	many	-
TGCGCCAGCAGTCAGGGCGGGTTCCAAGAGACCCAGTACTTC	CASSQGGFQETQYF	TRBJ2-5	TRBV5-1	14	many	-
TGTGCCAGCAGCTTAGCCCACCAAGGGACCTACACCTTC	CASSLAHQGTYTF	TRBJ1-2	TRBV7-3	13	many	-
TGCGCCAGCAGCTATACAACTAACCCTTGGCTGTCCCAAGAGACCCAGTACTTC	CASSYTTNPWLSQETQYF	TRBJ2-5	TRBV5-1	18	many	-
TGTGCCAGCAGCGCCACAGAAACCGGGGAGCTGTTTTTT	CASSATETGELFF	TRBJ2-2	TRBV4-2	13	-	-
TGTGCCAGCTCACGCACAGGGTTCACAGATACGCAGTATTTT	CASSRTGFTDTQYF	TRBJ2-3	TRBV18	14	-	-
TGTGCCAGCAGCCAAGATCTAGGTAGCGGGCAGTTCTTC	CASSQDLGSGQFF	TRBJ2-1	TRBV14	13	many	-
TGTGCCAGCAGCTCCTCCGCGCCGGGGCTATTGTTCTTC	CASSSSAPGLLFF	TRBJ2-1	TRBV7-7	13	-	-
TGTGCCAGCAGCTTCCGGGAAGCAGTGAACACTGAAGCTTTCTTT	CASSFREAVNTEAFF	TRBJ1-1	TRBV5-5	15	many	-
TGTGCCAGCAGCTTGGCCGGGGAGACCCAGTACTTC	CASSLAGETQYF	TRBJ2-5	TRBV5-6	12	many	-
TGTGCCAGCAGCTTGACGGCCTCCTACGAGCAGTACTTC	CASSLTASYEQYF	TRBJ2-7	TRBV5-6	13	many	-
TGCAGCGTTGAAACAGGGAGACACAATGAGCAGTTCTTC	CSVETGRHNEQFF	TRBJ2-1	TRBV29-1	13	-	-
TGTGCCAGCAGTGAGGGTAGGGAGAAACTGTTTTTT	CASSEGREKLFF	TRBJ1-4	TRBV25-1	12	many	-
TGTGCCAGCAGTTTATCTCGGGTGGCCGGGGAGCTGTTTTTT	CASSLSRVAGELFF	TRBJ2-2	TRBV28	14	many	-
TGTGCCAGCAGTGTAACAGGGCTAGCCAAAAACATTCAGTACTTC	CASSVTGLAKNIQYF	TRBJ2-4	TRBV28	15	many	-
TGTGCCATCAGGGGGGGGGCCCCTGAAGCTTTCTTT	CAIRGGAPEAFF	TRBJ1-1	TRBV10-3	12	many	-
TGTGCCAGCAGTGAATCGCGTGTAGAAGAGACCCAGTACTTC	CASSESRVEETQYF	TRBJ2-5	TRBV25-1	14	many	-
TGTGCCACCAGTGACCGGACAGGGGGTCACACCGGGGAGCTGTTTTTT	CATSDRTGGHTGELFF	TRBJ2-2	TRBV24-1	16	many	TRBD1
TGCAGTGCTATCCAGTCATCTTCACCCCTCCACTTT	CSAIQSSSPLHF	TRBJ1-6	TRBV20-1	12	many	-
TGCAGTGCAGGCAATCAGCCCCAGCATTTT	CSAGNQPQHF	TRBJ1-5	TRBV20-1	10	many	-
TGCGCCAGCAGCCTCGAGACTAGAAACACCGGGGAGCTGTTTTTT	CASSLETRNTGELFF	TRBJ2-2	TRBV5-1	15	many	-
TGTGCCAGCAGTTCTCTAGGGACACCCTTAGCCAAAAACATTCAGTACTTC	CASSSLGTPLAKNIQYF	TRBJ2-4	TRBV12-3/TRBV12-4	17	many	-
TGCAGTGCTAGAGACATGGTTTCGAAGTATGGCTACACCTTC	CSARDMVSKYGYTF	TRBJ1-2	TRBV20-1	14	many	-
TGTGCCAGCAGAGATGAGCTGGGGACAGGCACAGATACGCAGTATTTT	CASRDELGTGTDTQYF	TRBJ2-3	TRBV15	16	-	TRBD1
TGTGCCAGCAAAAATTTAGGGATAACCGGTGAAAAACTGTTTTTT	CASKNLGITGEKLFF	TRBJ1-4	TRBV12-3/TRBV12-4	15	many	-
TGTGCCAGCAGTTACATCAGCCAGGGAGGTCAAAGGGCTTTCTTT	CASSYISQGGQRAFF	TRBJ1-1	TRBV6-2/TRBV6-3	15	many	-
TGTACCAGCAGCTCGACGGGAGGCGGGAACAATGAGCAGTTCTTC	CTSSSTGGGNNEQFF	TRBJ2-1	TRBV5-4	15	-	TRBD2
TGCGCCAGCAGCCCCGGGACTTCATCAAACACCGGGGAGCTGTTTTTT	CASSPGTSSNTGELFF	TRBJ2-2	TRBV5-1	16	many	-
TGTGCCAGCAGCGTAGGAACAGGAGATCAGCCCCAGCATTTT	CASSVGTGDQPQHF	TRBJ1-5	TRBV9	14	-	-
TGTGCCAGCAGCCTAGCTCTGGGCGGCACTGAAGCTTTCTTT	CASSLALGGTEAFF	TRBJ1-1	TRBV7-9	14	many	-
TGTGCCAGCAGCTCCTTATTACGGGGGGACAGTTACAATGAGCAGTTCTTC	CASSSLLRGDSYNEQFF	TRBJ2-1	TRBV7-9	17	many	-
TGTGCCAGCAGTGCTTCAGGGGTTACTGAAGCTTTCTTT	CASSASGVTEAFF	TRBJ1-1	TRBV6-1	13	-	-
TGTGCCAGCAGCCCACTAGGACAAGAGACCCAGTACTTC	CASSPLGQETQYF	TRBJ2-5	TRBV2	13	many	-
TGCAGTGCTAGGAGGGGGTCGAACACTGAAGCTTTCTTT	CSARRGSNTEAFF	TRBJ1-1	TRBV20-1	13	many	-
TGTGCCAGCAGCTTGACAGGGAACACTGAAGCTTTCTTT	CASSLTGNTEAFF	TRBJ1-1	TRBV7-9	13	many	-
TGCGCCAGCAGCTTGAACAGATGGACAGATACGCAGTATTTT	CASSLNRWTDTQYF	TRBJ2-3	TRBV5-1	14	many	-
TGTGCCACCAGTAAAACAGGAGCTGGAAACACCATATATTTT	CATSKTGAGNTIYF	TRBJ1-3	TRBV24-1	14	many	-
TGCGCCAGCAGCTTGGTATCTAGCGGGAGCTACGAGCAGTACTTC	CASSLVSSGSYEQYF	TRBJ2-7	TRBV5-1	15	many	TRBD2
TGTGCCAGCAGTCCCGTTGGGGGCGCGGGGAACACCGGGGAGCTGTTTTTT	CASSPVGGAGNTGELFF	TRBJ2-2	TRBV5-4	17	many	-
TGTGCCAGCAGGATCGGGACTAGCGGGAGGACAGATACGCAGTATTTT	CASRIGTSGRTDTQYF	TRBJ2-3	TRBV6-5	16	many	TRBD2
TGCAGCGTTGAAGTAGGCGGGAGAGCCCCTGAGCAGTTCTTC	CSVEVGGRAPEQFF	TRBJ2-1	TRBV29-1	14	many	TRBD2
TGCAGTGCTAGTCTTGGACTAGCAAACAATGAGCAGTTCTTC	CSASLGLANNEQFF	TRBJ2-1	TRBV20-1	14	-	TRBD2
TGTGCCAGCAGCTTAACGGGAGGGGGCTACAATGAGCAGTTCTTC	CASSLTGGGYNEQFF	TRBJ2-1	TRBV7-2	15	many	TRBD2
TGCAGTGCTAGAGATTGGCGGGCGTTAAATGAGCAGTTCTTC	CSARDWRALNEQFF	TRBJ2-1	TRBV20-1	14	many	-
TGTGCCAGCAGCGCGACTAGCGGGAGGGTAGGATCCCTTGCCAAAAACATTCAGTACTTC	CASSATSGRVGSLAKNIQYF	TRBJ2-4	TRBV5-4	20	many	TRBD2
TGTGCCAGCAGCTTCGGGACAGGTGGCACAGATACGCAGTATTTT	CASSFGTGGTDTQYF	TRBJ2-3	TRBV7-2	15	many	TRBD1
TGTGCCAGCAGCTTAACGGGGGCGCAGGCAGATACGCAGTATTTT	CASSLTGAQADTQYF	TRBJ2-3	TRBV7-3	15	many	-